The table lists the clone carrying this T cell receptor (beta chain) with many counts. The target antigen is unknown. Germline lookup yields CDR1 SGHRS and CDR2 YFSETQ. The V end lost 1 base, the J end lost 0 bases, and 11 bases lay between the germline ends. The CDR3 runs to 16 residues. These data belong to a study of T cells in Graves' hyperthyroidism and ophthalmopathy. The source material, RNA transcripts, was used to amplify TCR beta CDR3 regions. HTBI primers were employed in a first-round RT-PCR of the TCR CDR3. MiXCR, applied by TCRdb to the multiplex PCR reads, yields one record per CDR3 protein. The sample records 650,000 to 850,000 distinct CDR3 sequences, over 15% being singletons. Study-wide results and caveats: A model of 13 V-J features distinguished ophthalmopathy from stable hyperthyroidism.

The rearrangement uses TRBV5-1 and TRBJ2-1, with D possibly being TRBD1 or TRBD2 (5 bases each). Sequencing was done on a sample of blood. The sequence was obtained from a woman between 45 and 60 years old with Graves' hyperthyroidism that later progressed to Graves' ophthalmopathy. The chain's CDR3 is CASSLRAGSSYNEQFF. The CDR3 region has the DNA TGCGCCAGCAGCTTGAGAGCAGGGAGCTCCTACAATGAGCAGTTCTTC.